Below, 21 T cell receptor beta chains from the same sample are listed, as sequenced in a study of blood T cell repertoires in COVID-19. Data came from immunoSEQ multiplex PCR; TCRdb stores just in-frame clones and leaves some out. Found here are 150,000 to 200,000 clones, around 84% of them singletons; the top ten hold approximately 14%. Material for sequencing was peripheral blood. The receptor set was obtained from a man aged 25-45 years with active or convalescent COVID-19.

The V call is TRBV7-2, the J call TRBJ2-7, with D perhaps matching TRBD2 (5 bases). Trimming left V 1 base short and J 4 bases short, with 17 bases between. Germline values: CDR1 SGHTA, CDR2 FQGNSA. CDR3 size: 16 residues. The CDR3 DNA sequence: TGTGCCAGCAGCTTAGGGGCCTCTAGCCCCCCTTACGAGCAGTACGTC. This codes for CASSLGASSPPYEQYV.

This sequence joins TRBV7-6 and TRBJ2-7; 8 bases agree with TRBD2. Losses at the gene ends were 1 base for V and 0 bases for J; bases not matched to a gene: 2. There are 15 residues in the CDR3. Germline V gene lookup returns CDR1 SGHVS and CDR2 FNYEAQ. The CDR3 reads CASSLGAGDSYEQYF. As DNA, the CDR3 is TGTGCCAGCAGCTTAGGAGCGGGAGACTCCTACGAGCAGTACTTC.

V is TRBV29-1 and J is TRBJ2-2, with 10 bases lining up with TRBD1. The germline V gene encodes CDR1 SQVTM and CDR2 ANQGSEA. CDR3 length: 14 residues. Germline trimming cut 7 bases from V and 1 base from J; bases unmatched to any gene: 3. CDR3 sequence reads: CSARTGGNTGELFF. The DNA of the CDR3 is TGCAGCGCTCGGACAGGGGGGAACACCGGGGAGCTGTTTTTT.

This rearrangement joins TRBV24-1 to TRBJ2-3; 7 nucleotides agree with TRBD1. Losses at the gene ends were 3 bases for V and 0 bases for J; bases not matched to a gene: 2. CDR3 size: 15 residues. CDR1 is KGHDR and CDR2 is SFDVKD in the germline V gene. CDR3 DNA: TGTGCCACCAGTGATCCCAGGGGGAGCACAGATACGCAGTATTTT. Protein product: CATSDPRGSTDTQYF.

The chain carries TRBV30 and TRBJ2-7; D perhaps matches TRBD1 (6 bases). The CDR3 has 12 amino acids. Germline V gives CDR1 GTSNPN, CDR2 SVGIG (reference sequence). Deletions cut 1 base from V and 9 bases from J, with 13 bases between. In DNA, the CDR3 is TGTGCCTGGAGTGGAAGACAGGCCATGCAGTACTTC. This codes for CAWSGRQAMQYF. Drawing the rest from reference TRBV30 and TRBJ2-7, the complete variable domain is SQTIHQWPATLVQPVGSPLSLECTVEGTSNPNLYWYRQAAGRGLQLLFYSVGIGQISSEVPQNLSASRPQDRQFILSSKKLLLSDSGFYLCAWSGRQAMQYFGPGTRLTVT.

The chain uses TRBV24-1 and TRBJ1-5; D perhaps matches TRBD1 (6 bases). The V and J ends lost 7 bases and 3 bases respectively, with 12 bases between them. The CDR3 loop spans 14 amino acids. The V gene's germline CDR1 is KGHDR and CDR2 SFDVKD. This CDR3 reads CATSSRDNNQPQHF. Here the CDR3 DNA reads TGTGCCACCAGCTCACGGGACAACAATCAGCCCCAGCATTTT.

V and J are TRBV6-5 and TRBJ2-3, with 7 positions matching TRBD2. Germline CDR1 MNHEY, CDR2 SVGAGI. The CDR3 is 14 amino acids. V dropped 7 bases and J dropped 1; count of bases not matched to a gene: 5. As DNA, the CDR3 is TGTGCCAGCAAATGGGCGGGGGGCACAGATACGCAGTATTTT. It translates to CASKWAGGTDTQYF.

The chain combines TRBV15 with TRBJ1-5; D is perhaps TRBD1 (5 bases). V was trimmed by 0 bases and J by 4 bases, leaving 13 bases between them. This CDR3 has 16 amino acids. Germline V gene data show CDR1 as LNHNV and CDR2 as YYDKDF (reference sequence). CDR3 residues: CATSREETEQNQPQHF. CDR3 sequence (DNA): TGTGCCACCAGCAGAGAGGAGACAGAGCAAAATCAGCCCCAGCATTTT.

The CDR3 protein is CASSIAGGTKNIQYF. As DNA, the CDR3 is TGTGCCAGTAGTATAGCGGGGGGCACCAAAAACATTCAGTACTTC. The genes are TRBV19 and TRBJ2-4; maybe TRBD2 (7 bases). Trimming removed 1 base from V and 2 bases from J, with 9 bases in between. Per germline, CDR1 LNHDA and CDR2 SQIVND (reference sequence). This CDR3 comprises 15 residues.

In regard to this clone: The same CDR3 is also encoded by other DNA sequences in this sample. This chain uses TRBV5-1 with TRBJ2-6, with D perhaps matching TRBD1 (5 bases). The CDR3 has 14 residues. Germline assignment: CDR1 SGHRS and CDR2 YFSETQ. The V end was cut by 4 bases, the J end by 0 bases, with 5 bases between. CDR3 bases: TGCGCCAGCAGCACAGGCTCTGGGGCCAACGTCCTGACTTTC. Protein product: CASSTGSGANVLTF.

V usage is TRBV4-3 and J usage is TRBJ2-5; TRBD2 might be the D (6 bases). Trimming stripped 3 bases from V and 5 bases from J, with 16 bases between. Germline V gene sequence: CDR1 LGHNA, CDR2 YSLEER. The CDR3 sequence is 15 residues long. The CDR3 DNA reads TGCGCCAGCAGCCAGACCGGCGGGGTAATGGAGACCCAGTACTTC. The encoded protein is CASSQTGGVMETQYF.

This sequence joins TRBV7-2 and TRBJ2-7, with a weak D call TRBD2 (6 bases). Germline V lookup: CDR1 SGHTA, CDR2 FQGNSA. Trimming took off 4 bases at V and 3 bases at J, with 10 bases between the two ends. The CDR3 covers 13 residues. In nucleotides, the CDR3 is TGTGCCAGCAGCTCTAGGCGGGGCTACGAGCAGTACTTC. Translating gives CASSSRRGYEQYF.

The CDR3 region is CASSLQLSVNQPQHF. The CDR3 DNA reads as TGTGCCAGCAGTTTACAGTTGAGCGTTAATCAGCCCCAGCATTTT. This chain joins TRBV27 and TRBJ1-5; D remains unclear. Germline V gene sequence: CDR1 MNHEY, CDR2 SMNVEV (reference sequence). The V end was cut by 2 bases, the J end by 4 bases, with 12 bases between. This CDR3 comprises 15 residues.

The DNA for the CDR3 is TGTGCCAGCAGGGACAGGGGGAACTATGGCTACACCTTC. Translating it yields CASRDRGNYGYTF. The rearrangement uses TRBV2 and TRBJ1-2; 10 positions match TRBD1. Germline V gene lookup returns CDR1 SNHLY and CDR2 FYNNEI. The CDR3 is 13 amino acids. With 6 bases clipped from V and 2 bases from J, the junction kept 0 bases outside the gene matches.

This rearrangement joins TRBV7-2 to TRBJ1-2; D gene ambiguous. The germline gives CDR1 SGHTA, CDR2 FQGNSA. The CDR3 consists of 16 residues. Trimming removed 2 bases from V and 0 bases from J, with 13 bases in between. The CDR3 DNA reads TGTGCCAGCAGCTTACTGGGCCACGAAACTAACTATGGCTACACCTTC. It specifies CASSLLGHETNYGYTF.

V gene TRBV25-1 combines with J gene TRBJ1-6; D is possibly TRBD1 (6 bases). The CDR3 sequence is 17 residues long. V was pared by 3 bases and J by 6 bases, with 18 bases between. CDR1 MGHDK and CDR2 SYGVNS come from the germline V gene. The CDR3 DNA reads as TGTGCCAGCAGTGACCGGACAGCCACGACGAGTAATTCACCCCTCCACTTT. This gives the protein CASSDRTATTSNSPLHF.

The rearrangement joins TRBV19 to TRBJ1-5; 10 bases are a match to TRBD1. V shed 7 bases, J shed 3 bases, and the junction held 9 bases outside the gene matches. Germline loops: CDR1 LNHDA, CDR2 SQIVND (reference sequence). This CDR3 comprises 16 residues. The CDR3 nucleotides read TGTGCCAGTAAGAGGGGTGGGACAGGGGCCAATCAGCCCCAGCATTTT. Translation gives CASKRGGTGANQPQHF.

This rearrangement joins TRBV6-4 to TRBJ2-1; D possibly corresponds to TRBD2 (6 bases). The V and J ends lost 4 bases and 8 bases respectively, with 15 bases between them. The CDR3 is 14 amino acids. Germline CDR1 reads MRHNA; CDR2 reads SNTAGT. CDR3 sequence: CASSASGTVDEQFF. The CDR3 DNA sequence: TGTGCCAGCAGTGCGTCCGGGACTGTCGATGAGCAGTTCTTC.

This clone was counted ten times or more. The chain employs TRBV5-4 and TRBJ2-1, with no clear D. This CDR3 has 14 residues. Trimming took off 4 bases at V and 0 bases at J, with 8 bases between the two ends. Per the germline V gene, CDR1 is SGHNT and CDR2 is YYREEE (reference sequence). The CDR3 DNA is TGTGCCAGCAGCCGACGAGGCTCCTACAATGAGCAGTTCTTC. Protein product: CASSRRGSYNEQFF.

This chain joins TRBV7-8 and TRBJ2-7, with D perhaps matching TRBD1 (6 bases). CDR3 length: 14 amino acids. Germline assignment: CDR1 SGHVS and CDR2 FQNEAQ. V was pared by 2 bases and J by 0 bases, with 8 bases between. CDR3 residues: CASSLYRDSYEQYV. The CDR3, as DNA: TGTGCCAGCAGCTTATACAGGGACTCCTACGAGCAGTACGTC.

This chain uses TRBV28 with TRBJ1-5; D is ambiguous. V lost 8 bases and J 4 bases, leaving 12 bases between the germline ends. Germline CDR1 reads MDHEN; CDR2 reads SYDVKM. The CDR3 consists of 13 residues. The CDR3 DNA is TGTGCCAGCCTTGACGTCGGGAATCAGCCCCAGCATTTT. The encoded protein is CASLDVGNQPQHF. Full variable domain (rest looked up from reference TRBV28 and TRBJ1-5): DVKVTQSSRYLVKRTGEKVFLECVQDMDHENMFWYRQDPGLGLRLIYFSYDVKMKEKGDIPEGYSVSREKKERFSLILESASTNQTSMYLCASLDVGNQPQHFGDGTRLSIL.